A selection of T cell receptor beta chains follows, all from one sample in a study of beta chain features in type 1 diabetes. Data came from immunoSEQ multiplex PCR; TCRdb stores just in-frame clones and leaves some out. The data show about 120,000 clones, approximately 15% seen once. The sequenced sample was central memory CD4+ T cells from blood. Every receptor here comes from a man aged 18 to 35 with type 1 diabetes. The conserved cysteine and the conserved F or W are not part of the CDR3 here. For some rows the clone size is stated as once, few or many, or as a class when expanded; others skip it.

clone size: -
V gene: TRBV7-2
CDR3 protein: ASNILGTRYTGELF

clone size: few
V gene: TRBV7-9
CDR3 protein: ASLLDTEAF

clone size: -
V gene: TRBV7-9
CDR3 protein: ASSLMGNEKLF

clone size: -
V gene: TRBV28
CDR3 protein: ASSWGVHQPQH

clone size: few
V gene: TRBV2
CDR3 protein: ASSDTGELF

clone size: few
V gene: TRBV2
CDR3 protein: ASSQQGRQETQY

clone size: -
V gene: TRBV30
CDR3 protein: AWNRAGSPDTQY

clone size: -
V gene: TRBV7-9
CDR3 protein: ASSPQAGDQETQY

clone size: few
V gene: TRBV30
CDR3 protein: AWSVGPVGEKLF

clone size: -
V gene: TRBV6-5
CDR3 protein: ASSNGDRGETQY

clone size: -
V gene: TRBV7-9
CDR3 protein: ASSAVGETQY

clone size: -
V gene: TRBV23-1
CDR3 protein: ASPNGTGDYNEQF

clone size: few
V gene: TRBV29-1
CDR3 protein: SVGGRQGDFRYEQY

clone size: -
V gene: TRBV29-1
CDR3 protein: SPLGLAGGNSYNEQF

clone size: -
V gene: TRBV18
CDR3 protein: ASSAVGGMNEQF

clone size: once
V gene: TRBV27
CDR3 protein: ASSLIGGELF

clone size: few
V gene: TRBV7-2
CDR3 protein: ASRFGTHYTGELF

clone size: few
V gene: TRBV5-1
CDR3 protein: ASSPGTGVHNEQF

clone size: -
V gene: TRBV7-8
CDR3 protein: ASSFRGMPQH

clone size: -
V gene: TRBV5-4
CDR3 protein: ASSPSPKDWAEQF

clone size: -
V gene: TRBV27
CDR3 protein: ASSFEARGNQPQH

clone size: -
V gene: TRBV27
CDR3 protein: ASSLQGTRQAF

clone size: -
V gene: TRBV4-2
CDR3 protein: ASSQVQGVPSGANVLT

clone size: -
V gene: TRBV6-5
CDR3 protein: ASSYKGQNTEAF

clone size: -
V gene: TRBV9
CDR3 protein: ASSVLSSYNSPLH

clone size: -
V gene: TRBV29-1
CDR3 protein: SVGWLPKETQY

clone size: few
V gene: TRBV10-3
CDR3 protein: AISEFPRETQY

clone size: -
V gene: TRBV7-9
CDR3 protein: ASSLGGTSYEQY

clone size: -
V gene: TRBV14
CDR3 protein: ASSPYDRGYGYT

clone size: -
V gene: TRBV7-9
CDR3 protein: ATGRGAEAF

clone size: -
V gene: TRBV6-1
CDR3 protein: ASTDPASEQF

clone size: -
V gene: TRBV6-5
CDR3 protein: ASSYSRTEGGQPQH

clone size: -
V gene: TRBV5-1
CDR3 protein: ASTDPSTMVETQY